This entry lists 20 T cell receptor beta chains sequenced from one sample in a study of OX40 agonist ivuxolimab in advanced cancers. Using immunoSEQ multiplex PCR, the repertoire was profiled, and TCRdb retains in-frame clones only, with some absent. The sample lists about 53,000 clones, less than 85% occurring once. The sample was CD4+ or CD8+ T cells sorted from blood, taken in a trial of the OX40 agonist ivuxolimab. The receptors derive from an adult with an advanced solid tumor such as melanoma, head and neck, liver or kidney cancer.

V usage is TRBV10-2 and J usage is TRBJ2-7; D is possibly TRBD1 or TRBD2 (6 bases each). There are 14 residues in the CDR3. V lost 2 bases and J 7 bases, leaving 15 bases between the germline ends. In germline, CDR1 is WSHSY, CDR2 SAAADI. CDR3 nucleotide sequence: TGCGCCAGCAGTGAGGCGGGACACTGGGGGGAGCAGTACTTC. Translation: CASSEAGHWGEQYF.

The V and J genes are TRBV10-3 and TRBJ2-3; D is undetermined. V shed 6 bases and J shed 1 base, with 8 bases lying between them. There are 13 residues in the CDR3. Germline lookup yields CDR1 ENHRY and CDR2 SYGVKD. The CDR3 loop is CAISAGRTDTQYF. The CDR3 DNA reads as TGTGCCATCAGCGCCGGGCGCACAGATACGCAGTATTTT.

V is TRBV7-2 and J is TRBJ1-2; 9 bases match TRBD1. This CDR3 region has 15 residues. The germline gives CDR1 SGHTA, CDR2 FQGNSA. Germline trimming cut 2 bases from V and 3 bases from J; bases unmatched to any gene: 4. The CDR3 region has the DNA TGTGCCAGCAGCTTATTAAGGACAGGGGACTATGGCTACACCTTC. Its translation is CASSLLRTGDYGYTF.

The chain has TRBV6-5 and TRBJ1-1; tentatively, D is TRBD1 (6 bases). The CDR3 has 13 residues. Germline V gene sequence: CDR1 MNHEY, CDR2 SVGAGI. The V end was cut by 5 bases, the J end by 5 bases, with 12 bases between. The CDR3 DNA reads as TGTGCCAGCAGTGTCCAGGGGAGGACTGAAGCTTTCTTT. It is translated as CASSVQGRTEAFF.

This clone was seen once. The chain has TRBV27 and TRBJ2-3; D unclear. The length of the CDR3 is 14 residues. The V end lost 3 bases, the J end lost 6 bases, and 13 bases lay between the germline ends. Germline lookup yields CDR1 MNHEY and CDR2 SMNVEV (reference sequence). In nucleotides, the CDR3 is TGTGCCAGCAGTTTGGGTCTGTTAGGGGATACGCAGTATTTT. This sequence encodes CASSLGLLGDTQYF.

The chain recombines TRBV5-1 with TRBJ1-2; unclear D gene. This CDR3 spans 13 amino acids. Per germline, CDR1 SGHRS and CDR2 YFSETQ. V lost 1 base to trimming and J lost 5 bases, with 9 bases between them. CDR3 protein: CASSLFLQYGYTF. In DNA form, the CDR3 reads TGCGCCAGCAGCTTGTTCCTCCAGTATGGCTACACCTTC.

The V gene is TRBV27, the J gene TRBJ1-4; TRBD1 is a possible D gene (5 bases). This CDR3 has 15 amino acids. Germline values: CDR1 MNHEY, CDR2 SMNVEV (reference sequence). The V end lost 3 bases, the J end lost 4 bases, and 12 bases lay between the germline ends. The CDR3 region is CASSFRQTSNEKLFF. The CDR3 nucleotides are TGTGCCAGCAGTTTTCGACAGACAAGTAATGAAAAACTGTTTTTT. The full variable domain, in which reference TRBV27 and TRBJ1-4 provide the parts outside the CDR3, is EAQVTQNPRYLITVTGKKLTVTCSQNMNHEYMSWYRQDPGLGLRQIYYSMNVEVTDKGDVPEGYKVSRKEKRNFPLILESPSPNQTSLYFCASSFRQTSNEKLFFGSGTQLSVL.

The gene calls are TRBV12-5 and TRBJ2-3, with TRBD2 matching 8 bases. Unmatched junction bases numbered 9, after V lost 2 bases and J lost 5 bases. The CDR3 length is 16 residues. Germline CDR1 reads LGHNT; CDR2 reads FRNRAP. CDR3 protein: CASGLMGLDSLDTQYF. The CDR3 nucleotides read TGTGCTAGTGGTTTGATGGGACTAGACAGCCTAGATACGCAGTATTTT.

The genes are TRBV5-4 and TRBJ2-1; D uncertain. The germline V gene encodes CDR1 SGHNT and CDR2 YYREEE (reference sequence). Trimming took off 3 bases at V and 0 bases at J, with 19 bases between the two ends. The CDR3 contains 18 residues. The CDR3: CASSSRKDGPSSYNEQFF. The CDR3 coding sequence is TGTGCCAGCAGCTCAAGAAAGGACGGCCCAAGCTCCTACAATGAGCAGTTCTTC.

The J gene is TRBJ2-1, the V gene TRBV4-1; 11 positions agree with TRBD2. V was clipped by 1 base and J by 4 bases; unmatched bases: 9. CDR3 length equals 18 residues. Looked up from germline, CDR1 is MGHRA and CDR2 is YSYEKL. The DNA of the CDR3 is TGCGCCAGCAGCCAAGCCCCACAGACTAGCGGGAAGTACAATGAGCAGTTCTTC. Amino acids: CASSQAPQTSGKYNEQFF.

Concerning this clone: Compared with germline, one end of the junction differs, possibly owing to a read error. The rearrangement joins TRBV11-2 to TRBJ2-2; 8 bases fit TRBD1. The CDR3 totals 16 residues. Germline V gives CDR1 SGHAT, CDR2 FQNNGV. CDR3 sequence reads: CASSPNRGWDTVELFF. The CDR3 nucleotides are TGTGCCAGCAGCCCCAACAGGGGGTGGGACACCGTGGAGCTGTTTTTT.

In its sample, this clone was seen a few times. The J gene is TRBJ2-5, the V gene TRBV2; D call uncertain. The CDR3 loop spans 14 amino acids. Trimming took off 7 bases at V and 0 bases at J, with 12 bases between the two ends. From germline, CDR1 is SNHLY and CDR2 FYNNEI. In DNA form, the CDR3 reads TGTGCCAGCAATACCCTCACGTACCAAGAGACCCAGTACTTC. Protein product: CASNTLTYQETQYF.

The chain carries TRBV6-1 and TRBJ2-7; 9 nucleotides match TRBD1. Losses at the gene ends were 4 bases for V and 6 bases for J; bases not matched to a gene: 10. Germline CDR1 MNHNS, CDR2 SASEGT. The CDR3 has 15 amino acids. CDR3 amino acids: CASSGGRDRAFEQYF. CDR3 nucleotides: TGTGCCAGCAGTGGAGGCCGGGACAGGGCTTTCGAGCAGTACTTC.

This clone has a handful of counts. The J gene is TRBJ2-1, the V gene TRBV14, with TRBD2 identical over 12 bases. The CDR3 loop spans 18 amino acids. Trimming removed 3 bases from V and 6 bases from J; junction bases left unmatched: 12. CDR1 is SGHDN, CDR2 FVKESK, per germline. The DNA of the CDR3 is TGTGCCAGCAGCCAGCAGACAGTAGGACTAGCGGGACTCAATGAGCAGTTCTTC. It yields the protein CASSQQTVGLAGLNEQFF.

This chain joins TRBV28 and TRBJ2-7, with 8 bases lining up with TRBD2. This CDR3 contains 15 residues. Trimming took 2 bases from V and 3 from J; bases not matched to a gene: 6. Looked up from germline, CDR1 is MDHEN and CDR2 is SYDVKM. The CDR3 DNA follows: TGTGCCAGCAGTTTAGGTGGTAGCGGGAACTACGAGCAGTACTTC. Translation gives CASSLGGSGNYEQYF. Full variable domain (missing parts from reference TRBV28 and TRBJ2-7): DVKVTQSSRYLVKRTGEKVFLECVQDMDHENMFWYRQDPGLGLRLIYFSYDVKMKEKGDIPEGYSVSREKKERFSLILESASTNQTSMYLCASSLGGSGNYEQYFGPGTRLTVT.

The V call is TRBV9, the J call TRBJ1-5; D remains unclear. The ends were cut back, 0 bases at V and 6 bases at J, with 7 bases in the middle. Germline CDR1 reads SGDLS; CDR2 reads YYNGEE. This CDR3 has 13 amino acids. In DNA form, the CDR3 reads TGTGCCAGCAGCGTAGAAACGGGTCAGCCCCAGCATTTT. It specifies CASSVETGQPQHF.

The chain uses TRBV28 and TRBJ2-1; D possibly uses TRBD1 or TRBD2 (5 bases each). The germline CDR1 and CDR2 sequences are MDHEN and SYDVKM. CDR3 length: 15 residues. Trimming removed 3 bases from V and 0 bases from J, with 9 bases in between. This chain's CDR3 is CASSLSGSSYNEQFF. As DNA, the CDR3 is TGTGCCAGCAGTTTGTCAGGGAGCTCCTACAATGAGCAGTTCTTC.

The rearrangement links TRBV5-4 to TRBJ2-5, with a weak D call TRBD2 (7 bases). V gave up 4 bases and J gave up 9 bases, with 22 bases separating them. The V gene's germline CDR1 is SGHNT and CDR2 YYREEE (reference sequence). This CDR3 is built from 15 residues. CDR3 residues: CASSRESGGRRAQYF. DNA of the CDR3: TGTGCCAGCAGCCGGGAATCCGGGGGGCGTCGGGCCCAGTACTTC.

The rearrangement joins TRBV4-1 to TRBJ1-6; 7 bases are a match to TRBD1. Germline V lookup: CDR1 MGHRA, CDR2 YSYEKL. V lost 4 bases and J lost 5; bases outside the gene matches: 5. This CDR3 is 15 amino acids long. The CDR3 nucleotides are TGCGCCAGCAGCCGTGGACAGGCTAATAATTCACCCCTCCACTTT. Amino acids: CASSRGQANNSPLHF.

The table lists this clone with many counts. The chain uses TRBV5-1 and TRBJ2-3; 9 bases align to TRBD2. The CDR3 runs 16 residues. The V gene end was trimmed by 0 bases and the J gene end by 4 bases; junction bases not matched to a gene: 6. Germline-derived CDR1 and CDR2 are SGHRS and YFSETQ. The CDR3 region is CASSLEAGGSPDTQYF. CDR3 DNA: TGCGCCAGCAGCTTGGAAGCGGGAGGTTCCCCAGATACGCAGTATTTT.